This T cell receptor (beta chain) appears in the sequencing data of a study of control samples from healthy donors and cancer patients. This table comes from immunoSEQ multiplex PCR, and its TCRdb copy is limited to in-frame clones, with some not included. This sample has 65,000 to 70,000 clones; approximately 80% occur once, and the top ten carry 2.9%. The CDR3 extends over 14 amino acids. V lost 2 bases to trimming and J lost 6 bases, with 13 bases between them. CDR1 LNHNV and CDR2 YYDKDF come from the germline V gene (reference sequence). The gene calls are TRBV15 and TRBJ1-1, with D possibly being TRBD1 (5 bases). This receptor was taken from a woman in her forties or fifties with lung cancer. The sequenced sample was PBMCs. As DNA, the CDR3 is TGTGCCACCAGCAGACCCAACTTAGGGGCTGAAGCTTTCTTT. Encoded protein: CATSRPNLGAEAFF.